This T cell receptor beta chain was recovered during a study of esophageal squamous cell carcinoma under preoperative chemotherapy. About the research overall: Samples included peripheral blood T cells as well as tumor-infiltrating lymphocytes. Study results and limitations: After chemotherapy, TCR diversity rose significantly in peripheral T cells but not in tumor-infiltrating lymphocytes. After treatment, tumor-infiltrating lymphocytes apparently came partly from blood T cells.

TCRdb independently ran MiXCR on the PCR reads; one entry per CDR3 protein. This repertoire shows around 30,000 distinct CDR3 sequences, 52% found once; its top ten account for about 23%. The time point: after preoperative PTX-NDP chemotherapy. In its sample, this clonotype was seen once. Antigen unknown. The junction does not match germline at one end; this may be a read error. This receptor was identified in a human donor with esophageal squamous cell carcinoma. The donor label of this sample is uncertain. The sample was gathered from a patient given preoperative chemotherapy.

The CDR3 region has the DNA TGTGCCAGCAGCTTCCTCGGCGGGGGGCGCACAGAGACGCAGTACTTT. Translation gives CASSFLGGGRTETQYF. The chain uses TRBV7-2 and TRBJ2-3; 8 bases are shared with TRBD2. The CDR3 loop spans 16 amino acids. Germline CDR1 and CDR2: SGHTA and FQGNSA.